The T cell receptor beta chain described here comes from a study of blood T cell repertoires in COVID-19. This CDR3 spans 11 amino acids. CDR1 is MNHEY, CDR2 SVGAGI, per germline. V was cut by 8 bases and J by 3 bases, with 7 bases left in between. This clone was counted between two and nine times. TCRdb keeps only in-frame clones here, not all; method: immunoSEQ multiplex PCR. This table has under 300,000 clones, around 86% appearing once. The TCR originated in a woman aged 60-75 years with active or convalescent COVID-19. Sequencing was performed on peripheral blood. The chain has TRBV6-5 and TRBJ2-5, with D possibly TRBD2 on 6 matching bases. The DNA of the CDR3 is TGTGCCAGCTGGGGGGAAGAGACCCAGTACTTC. This gives the protein CASWGEETQYF.